This record concerns one T cell receptor (beta chain) sequence. Its specificity is not known. Reverse transcription of roughly 0.45 to 1 ug RNA used random hexamers. The TCR beta CDR3 was amplified by immunoSEQ multiplex PCR across 54 Vbeta, 13 Jbeta. One entry per CDR3 protein, called by TCRdb with MiXCR from the immunoSEQ multiplex PCR reads. The sample includes roughly 25,000 distinct CDR3 sequences, approximately 92% of them seen just once. The data derive from a study of CD8 T cells in Susac syndrome. Study outcomes and limitations: In total CD8+ repertoires, around 17 Susac-specific public clones were detected, and CD8+ TEMRA repertoires contained several. The greatest CD8+ clonal expansion in Susac occurred in TEMRA cells and in active patients.

This CDR3 spans 14 amino acids. Germline V gene sequence: CDR1 SGHDT, CDR2 YYEEEE. After removal of 4 bases from V and 7 bases from J, the junction contained 6 bases not matched to a gene. CD8+ and CD4+ T cells from blood underwent TCR beta sequencing. Material: CD8+ T cells from PBMCs. This TCR was sampled from a human donor with Susac syndrome. This rearrangement joins TRBV5-6 to TRBJ1-5, with 9 bases aligning to TRBD1. In DNA, the CDR3 is TGTGCCAGCAGCCGGACAGGGGACAGCCAGCCCCAGCATTTT. Translation gives CASSRTGDSQPQHF.